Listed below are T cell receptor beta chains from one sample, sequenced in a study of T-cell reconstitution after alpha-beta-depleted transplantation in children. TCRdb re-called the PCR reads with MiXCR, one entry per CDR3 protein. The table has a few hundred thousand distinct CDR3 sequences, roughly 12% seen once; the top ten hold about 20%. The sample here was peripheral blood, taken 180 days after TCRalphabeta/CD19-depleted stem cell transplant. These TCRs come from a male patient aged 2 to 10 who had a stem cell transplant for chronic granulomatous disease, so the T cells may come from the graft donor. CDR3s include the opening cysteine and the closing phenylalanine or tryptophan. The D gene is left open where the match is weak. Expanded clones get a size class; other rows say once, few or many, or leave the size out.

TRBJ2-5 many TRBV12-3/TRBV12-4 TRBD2 CASSQETSGGAKTQYF TGTGCCAGCAGTCAAGAGACTAGCGGGGGGGCGAAGACCCAGTACTTC
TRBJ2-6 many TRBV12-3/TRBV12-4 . CASSLGFGGFDRVGANVLTF TGTGCCAGCAGTTTAGGGTTCGGCGGCTTCGATCGGGTCGGGGCCAACGTCCTGACTTTC
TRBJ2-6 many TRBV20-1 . CSAHGGGANVLTF TGCAGTGCCCATGGCGGAGGGGCCAACGTCCTGACTTTC
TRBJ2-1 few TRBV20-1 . CSAVNPQEQFF TGCAGTGCTGTCAATCCCCAAGAGCAGTTCTTC
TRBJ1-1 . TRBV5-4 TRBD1 CASSPQGQQNTEAFF TGTGCCAGCAGCCCCCAGGGACAGCAGAACACTGAAGCTTTCTTT
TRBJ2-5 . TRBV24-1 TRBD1 CATSDTGTGGGETQYF TGTGCCACCAGTGACACCGGGACAGGGGGCGGAGAGACCCAGTACTTC
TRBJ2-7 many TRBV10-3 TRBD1 CAISGAGTGTAEQYF TGTGCCATCAGTGGGGCCGGGACAGGGACGGCCGAGCAGTACTTC
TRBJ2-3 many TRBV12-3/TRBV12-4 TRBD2 CASTNGLAGVKDTQYF TGTGCCAGCACCAACGGACTAGCGGGAGTGAAAGATACGCAGTATTTT
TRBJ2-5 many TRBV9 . CASSVGLPYGTQYF TGTGCCAGCAGCGTTGGTCTACCCTACGGGACCCAGTACTTC
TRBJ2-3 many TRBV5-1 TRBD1 CASSLFEGGSNTDTQYF TGCGCCAGCAGCTTATTTGAAGGGGGCTCCAATACAGATACGCAGTATTTT
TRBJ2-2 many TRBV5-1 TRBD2 CASSFGGTGELFF TGCGCCAGCAGCTTCGGGGGGACCGGGGAGCTGTTTTTT
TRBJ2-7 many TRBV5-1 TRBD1 CASRRDRGHEQYF TGCGCCAGCAGACGGGACAGGGGGCACGAGCAGTACTTC
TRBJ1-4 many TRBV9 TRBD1 CASSNRDRSNEKLFF TGTGCCAGCAGCAACCGGGACAGAAGTAATGAAAAACTGTTTTTT
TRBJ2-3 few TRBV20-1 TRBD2 CSLWTSGTRGTSTDTQYF TGCAGCCTATGGACTAGCGGGACTAGAGGCACTAGCACAGATACGCAGTATTTT
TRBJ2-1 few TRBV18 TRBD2 CASSPGTSGRVYNEQFF TGTGCCAGCTCACCCGGGACTAGCGGGAGGGTATACAATGAGCAGTTCTTC
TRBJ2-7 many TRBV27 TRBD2 CASRPGLAAPSSYEQYF TGTGCCAGCAGGCCGGGACTAGCGGCGCCCAGCTCCTACGAGCAGTACTTC
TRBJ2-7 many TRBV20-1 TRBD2 CSVRTSGIYEQYF TGCAGTGTTAGGACTAGCGGAATATACGAGCAGTACTTC
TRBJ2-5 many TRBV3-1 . CASSQSPLAVRETQYF TGTGCCAGCAGCCAATCCCCGTTGGCCGTTCGGGAGACCCAGTACTTC
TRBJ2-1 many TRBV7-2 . CASSSDLLYNEQFF TGTGCCAGCAGCTCGGACCTCCTTTACAATGAGCAGTTCTTC
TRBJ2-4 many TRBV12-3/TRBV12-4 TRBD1 CASSAGTGKNIQYF TGTGCCAGCAGTGCCGGGACAGGGAAAAACATTCAGTACTTC
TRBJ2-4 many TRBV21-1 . CANPRALAKNIQYF TGTGCCAACCCCCGGGCACTAGCCAAAAACATTCAGTACTTC
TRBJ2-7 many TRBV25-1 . CASSEHGTSYEQYF TGTGCCAGCAGTGAACACGGGACCTCCTACGAGCAGTACTTC
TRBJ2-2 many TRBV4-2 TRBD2 CASSQPGLAAGPTGELFF TGTGCCAGCAGCCAACCGGGACTAGCGGCCGGACCCACCGGGGAGCTGTTTTTT
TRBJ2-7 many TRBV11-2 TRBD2 CASSWGLAGRPLTSYEQYF TGTGCCAGCAGCTGGGGACTAGCCGGAAGGCCCCTAACCTCCTACGAGCAGTACTTC
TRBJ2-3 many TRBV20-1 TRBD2 CSAIGTSGTYF TGCAGTGCTATCGGGACTAGCGGGACCTATTTT
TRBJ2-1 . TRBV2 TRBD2 CASRMGLAVYNEQFF TGTGCCAGCAGAATGGGACTAGCGGTTTACAATGAGCAGTTCTTC
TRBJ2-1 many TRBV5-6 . CASSFRGPGNNEQFF TGTGCCAGCAGCTTTAGGGGCCCGGGCAACAATGAGCAGTTCTTC
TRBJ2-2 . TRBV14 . CASSPYLGRIYTGELFF TGTGCCAGCAGCCCCTACTTGGGTCGTATCTACACCGGGGAGCTGTTTTTT
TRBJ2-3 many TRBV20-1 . CSASSGDRADTQYF TGCAGTGCTAGCTCGGGGGATAGGGCAGATACGCAGTATTTT
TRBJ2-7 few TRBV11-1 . CASSLYVGIGVSSYEQYF TGTGCCAGCAGCTTATATGTGGGAATTGGGGTAAGCTCCTACGAGCAGTACTTC
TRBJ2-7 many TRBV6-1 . CASRRTLSHEQYF TGTGCCAGCAGGAGAACCTTATCCCACGAGCAGTACTTC
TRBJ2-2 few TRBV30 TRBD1 CAWSVGGTGTGELFF TGTGCCTGGAGTGTCGGCGGGACAGGGACCGGGGAGCTGTTTTTT
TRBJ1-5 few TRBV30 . CAWSTAISPQHF TGTGCCTGGAGTACGGCCATCAGCCCCCAGCATTTT
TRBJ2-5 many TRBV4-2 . CASSQAGPGETQYF TGTGCCAGCAGCCAAGCGGGCCCCGGAGAGACCCAGTACTTC
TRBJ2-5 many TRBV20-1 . CSARDLRQGETQYF TGCAGTGCTAGAGATCTCAGGCAGGGGGAGACCCAGTACTTC
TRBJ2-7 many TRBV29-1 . CSVVRSYEQYF TGCAGCGTCGTCAGGTCTTACGAGCAGTACTTC
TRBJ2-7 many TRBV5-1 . CASSSGHYEQYF TGCGCCAGCAGCTCCGGACACTACGAGCAGTACTTC
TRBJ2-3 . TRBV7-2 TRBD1 CASSTGQGKTDTQYF TGTGCCAGCAGCACGGGACAGGGGAAGACAGATACGCAGTATTTT
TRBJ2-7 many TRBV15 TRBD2 CATSRGTSGTYEQYF TGTGCCACCAGCAGGGGGACTAGCGGGACCTACGAGCAGTACTTC
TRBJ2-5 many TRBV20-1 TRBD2 CSARALAGDPINQETQYF TGCAGTGCTAGAGCACTAGCGGGGGACCCGATTAACCAAGAGACCCAGTACTTC
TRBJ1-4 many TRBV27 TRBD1 CASSFQGGGEKLFF TGTGCCAGCAGTTTCCAGGGGGGGGGTGAAAAACTGTTTTTT
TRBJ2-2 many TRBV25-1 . CASSAFVNSNTGELFF TGTGCCAGCAGTGCGTTTGTAAACAGCAACACCGGGGAGCTGTTTTTT
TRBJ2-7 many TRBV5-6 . CASSLRVPYEQYF TGTGCCAGCAGCTTACGGGTCCCCTACGAGCAGTACTTC
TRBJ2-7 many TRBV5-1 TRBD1 CASSRRQGRYDEQYF TGCGCCAGCAGCCGCCGACAGGGTAGGTACGATGAGCAGTACTTC
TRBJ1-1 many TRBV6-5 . CASSYPDKGGITEAFF TGTGCCAGCAGTTACCCCGACAAGGGGGGGATCACTGAAGCTTTCTTT
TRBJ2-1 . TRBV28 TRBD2 CASSASSPGLAVRNEQFF TGTGCCAGCAGCGCTAGTAGTCCGGGACTAGCGGTTCGCAATGAGCAGTTCTTC
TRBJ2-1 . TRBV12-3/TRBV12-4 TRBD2 CASSWTSGGYEQFF TGTGCCAGCAGTTGGACTAGCGGGGGGTATGAGCAGTTCTTC
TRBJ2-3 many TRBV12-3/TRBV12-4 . CASTPEADTQYF TGTGCCAGCACCCCAGAAGCGGATACGCAGTATTTT
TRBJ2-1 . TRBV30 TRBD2 CAWARWAGVYNEQFF TGTGCCTGGGCCAGATGGGCGGGAGTCTACAATGAGCAGTTCTTC
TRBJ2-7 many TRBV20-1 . CSAYSWVTREQYF TGCAGTGCCTATAGTTGGGTCACCCGCGAGCAGTACTTC
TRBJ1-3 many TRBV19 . CASSPRTRGNTIYF TGTGCCAGTAGTCCTCGGACAAGGGGAAACACCATATATTTT
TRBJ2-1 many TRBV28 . CASSSILASEQFF TGTGCCAGCAGTTCGATACTAGCCTCGGAGCAGTTCTTC